The rows below give T cell receptor beta chains drawn from one sample of a study of cytomegalovirus exposure and HLA in healthy donors. Profiling relied on immunoSEQ multiplex PCR, and the TCRdb table lists in-frame clones only, not all of them. The sample holds some 120,000 clones; more than 65% are singletons and the top ten take around 3.9%. Sample: PBMCs. These TCRs come from a human donor in good health. Both conserved end residues are part of each CDR3. D genes are given only for firm matches. Clone sizes are given selectively: once, few, many, or a class where the clone is expanded.

size	D	J	V	DNA	CDR3
.	.	TRBJ1-4	TRBV6-5	TGTGCCAGCAGTAGGGGAACTAATGAAAAACTGTTTTTT	CASSRGTNEKLFF
.	.	TRBJ1-3	TRBV5-6	TGTGCCAGCAGCTTGGGGGGCCCAAGCTCTGGAAACACCATATATTTT	CASSLGGPSSGNTIYF
.	TRBD1	TRBJ2-6	TRBV14	TGTGCCAGCAGCCCTCCCGACAGGGTTGGGGCCAACGTCCTGACTTTC	CASSPPDRVGANVLTF
.	.	TRBJ2-5	TRBV4-1	TGCGCCAGCAGCCAAGATCAAGTGGGCCCCGCCCAAGAGACCCAGTACTTC	CASSQDQVGPAQETQYF
.	TRBD1	TRBJ1-4	TRBV6-5	TGTGCCAGCAGGAACTCCGGGACAGGGGTTGAAAAACTGTTTTTT	CASRNSGTGVEKLFF
.	.	TRBJ1-4	TRBV5-5	TGTGCCAGCAGCCTAAGGTGGGGGACTAAGGCAACTAATGAAAAACTGTTTTTT	CASSLRWGTKATNEKLFF
few	.	TRBJ2-7	TRBV2	TGTGCCAGCAGTGAATTCCGGAGCGGAGACGAGCAGTACTTC	CASSEFRSGDEQYF
.	TRBD1	TRBJ1-2	TRBV2	TGTGCCACCTCCGGGACAGATTATGGCTACACCTTC	CATSGTDYGYTF
.	.	TRBJ2-7	TRBV19	TGTGCCAGTACCCGCGTCGGGGGGCATCGCGTCGAGCAGTACTTC	CASTRVGGHRVEQYF
.	TRBD2	TRBJ2-7	TRBV5-5	TGTGCCAGCAGCTCGGGACTAGCGGGGTTTTACGAGCAGTACTTC	CASSSGLAGFYEQYF
.	.	TRBJ1-1	TRBV6-6	TGTGCCAGCAGACAGAAAGGGGGAATGAACACTGAAGCTTTCTTT	CASRQKGGMNTEAFF
.	.	TRBJ2-3	TRBV9	TGTGCCAGCAGCGAGGGGGATACAGATACGCAGTATTTT	CASSEGDTDTQYF
.	.	TRBJ2-7	TRBV7-9	TGTGCCAGCAGCTTAAGTTCCAGAGGCTCCTACGAGCAGTACTTC	CASSLSSRGSYEQYF
.	TRBD2	TRBJ2-7	TRBV19	TGTGCCAGTAGTGGGGGGACTAGCGGGAGGAACGAGCAGTACTTC	CASSGGTSGRNEQYF
.	TRBD1	TRBJ1-2	TRBV5-1	TGCGCCAGCAGCCCAGGGGGCAACTATGGCTACACCTTC	CASSPGGNYGYTF
.	TRBD1	TRBJ1-1	TRBV5-1	TGCGCCAGCAGCTTGCCCCAGGGGGCGGGAACTGAAGCTTTCTTT	CASSLPQGAGTEAFF
.	TRBD1	TRBJ1-1	TRBV6-1	TGTGCCAGCAGTGTGCAGGGGGCGTCCGGTCACACTGAAGCTTTCTTT	CASSVQGASGHTEAFF
.	TRBD1	TRBJ2-3	TRBV11-3	TGTGCCAGCACGGGACAGTCCACAGATACGCAGTATTTT	CASTGQSTDTQYF
.	TRBD2	TRBJ2-1	TRBV10-3	TGTGCCATCAGTGAGTACGGCGGGAGGGCCAACAATGAGCAGTTCTTC	CAISEYGGRANNEQFF
.	TRBD2	TRBJ2-1	TRBV7-2	TGTGCCAGCAGCCAGGGACTAGCGCGGTACAATGAGCAGTTCTTC	CASSQGLARYNEQFF
.	TRBD1	TRBJ2-2	TRBV9	TGTGCCAGCAGCCTCGACAGGGGCACCCTCCGTGCCGGGGAGCTGTTTTTT	CASSLDRGTLRAGELFF
.	TRBD1	TRBJ2-7	TRBV5-6	TGTGCCAGCAGCTTGTTCACAGGGGGGTATTACGAGCAGTACTTC	CASSLFTGGYYEQYF
.	TRBD2	TRBJ2-4	TRBV5-6	TGTGCCAGCAGCCTGGTAGATAGCGGGAGAGGGGACAGTCAGTACTTC	CASSLVDSGRGDSQYF
.	TRBD1	TRBJ1-4	TRBV2	TGTGCCAGCACTGTGGACAGGGTAGGCAAGAAACTGTTTTTT	CASTVDRVGKKLFF
.	TRBD1	TRBJ1-2	TRBV2	TGTGCCAGCGCCGAAGGACAGGGGCTCGGCTACACCTTC	CASAEGQGLGYTF
few	.	TRBJ1-2	TRBV29-1	TGCAGCGTTGACTCAGACAGAACAACAGGTGGCTACACCTTC	CSVDSDRTTGGYTF
.	TRBD2	TRBJ2-1	TRBV30	TGTGCCTGGAGTGTAATGTGGACTAGCGGGATGTACAATGAGCAGTTCTTC	CAWSVMWTSGMYNEQFF
.	TRBD1	TRBJ2-7	TRBV15	TGTGCCACCAGCGCACTAGTGGCGGGACAGGGACCCTACGAGCAGTACTTC	CATSALVAGQGPYEQYF
.	TRBD2	TRBJ2-3	TRBV5-1	TGCGCCAGCAGCTTGAGTAGCGGGAGTGGCGGCACAGATACGCAGTATTTT	CASSLSSGSGGTDTQYF
.	TRBD1	TRBJ2-7	TRBV28	TGTGCCAGCAGACCCAAGGGACAGGGGGCCTACGAGCAGTACTTC	CASRPKGQGAYEQYF
.	TRBD2	TRBJ2-5	TRBV5-1	TGCGCCAGCAGCTTGGGGTTAGCGGGAGGGTTGGAGACCCAGTACTTC	CASSLGLAGGLETQYF
.	TRBD2	TRBJ2-7	TRBV11-2	TGTGCCAGCAGCTTAGCGGCTAGCGGACCCTACGAGCAGTACTTC	CASSLAASGPYEQYF
.	TRBD1	TRBJ2-7	TRBV6-1	TGTGCCAGCAGCCGGACAGGCTCCTACGAGCAGTACTTC	CASSRTGSYEQYF
few	TRBD1	TRBJ1-1	TRBV2	TGTGCCAGCGGAAGGACAGGGGCGGTGAACACTGAAGCTTTCTTT	CASGRTGAVNTEAFF
.	TRBD1	TRBJ1-4	TRBV13	TGTGCCAGCAGCCCCCGGGACAGGGGTAATGAAAAACTGTTTTTT	CASSPRDRGNEKLFF
.	.	TRBJ2-7	TRBV5-1	TGCGCCAGCAGCCTCGTCGGGGGTTACGAGCAGTACTTC	CASSLVGGYEQYF
few	.	TRBJ2-2	TRBV19	TGTGCCAGTAGTATAGATCGGGGGACCGGGGAGCTGTTTTTT	CASSIDRGTGELFF
.	.	TRBJ2-2	TRBV14	TGTGCCAGCAGCGCCCGACTGGCGGGAAGGGCCGGGGAGCTGTTTTTT	CASSARLAGRAGELFF
.	.	TRBJ2-7	TRBV14	TGTGCCAGCAGTGGGGCCAGAGGTCCAGGTATCGAGCAGTACTTC	CASSGARGPGIEQYF
.	.	TRBJ2-2	TRBV5-1	TGCGCCAGCAGCTTGGCCAGGCAGGGTGGCGGGGAGCTGTTTTTT	CASSLARQGGGELFF
.	TRBD2	TRBJ2-3	TRBV7-2	TGTGCCAGCAACTCACTAGCGGGAGGTGCAGATACGCAGTATTTT	CASNSLAGGADTQYF